This T cell receptor beta chain was captured by sequencing in a study of T cell responses to AZD1222 COVID-19 vaccine. The table came from immunoSEQ multiplex PCR; TCRdb's copy has only in-frame clones and leaves some out. The repertoire has tens of thousands of clones, 70% to 90% of them found once; the top ten carry 12%. V shed 4 bases, J shed 6 bases, and the junction held 3 bases outside the gene matches. CDR3 size: 13 residues. CDR1 and CDR2 (germline): SGHKS, YYEKEE (reference sequence). On this clone: What it recognizes is unknown.

General observations from the study: The study reported that nearly half of spike-specific TCRs target unmutated variant regions.

This clonotype was sampled from an adult who received the AZD1222 COVID-19 vaccine. The J gene is TRBJ2-2, the V gene TRBV5-5; 7 bases map to TRBD1. This specimen consisted of peripheral blood, obtained 28 days after the second AZD1222 dose. In DNA, the CDR3 is TGTGCCAGCAGCCGGGACAGCGCCGGGGAGCTGTTTTTT. Residues: CASSRDSAGELFF. Full variable domain (rest looked up from reference TRBV5-5 and TRBJ2-2): DAGVTQSPTHLIKTRGQQVTLRCSPISGHKSVSWYQQVLGQGPQFIFQYYEKEERGRGNFPDRFSARQFPNYSSELNVNALLLGDSALYLCASSRDSAGELFFGEGSRLTVL.